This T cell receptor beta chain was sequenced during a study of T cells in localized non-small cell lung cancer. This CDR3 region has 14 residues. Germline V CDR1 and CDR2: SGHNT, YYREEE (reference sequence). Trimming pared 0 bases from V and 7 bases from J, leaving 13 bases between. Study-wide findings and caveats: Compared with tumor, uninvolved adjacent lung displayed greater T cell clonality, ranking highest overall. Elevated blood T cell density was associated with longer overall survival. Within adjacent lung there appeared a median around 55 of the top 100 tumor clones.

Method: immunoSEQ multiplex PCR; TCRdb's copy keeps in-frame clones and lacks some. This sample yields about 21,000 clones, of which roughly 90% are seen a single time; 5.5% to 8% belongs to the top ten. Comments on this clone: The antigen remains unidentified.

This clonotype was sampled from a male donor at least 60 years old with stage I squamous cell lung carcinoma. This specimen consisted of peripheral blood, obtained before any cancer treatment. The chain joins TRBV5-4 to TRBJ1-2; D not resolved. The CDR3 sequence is CASSLARFSRGYTF. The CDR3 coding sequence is TGTGCCAGCAGCTTGGCCAGATTCAGCCGTGGCTACACCTTC.